The rows below give T cell receptor beta chains drawn from one sample of a study of early T cells in non-severe SARS-CoV-2 infection. TCRdb reanalysed the 5' RACE reads using MiXCR and keeps one entry per CDR3 protein. The sample holds some 40,000 distinct CDR3 sequences, 3.9% seen once. The sequencing sample was made of whole blood. All receptors derive from an adult who was a healthcare worker with PCR-confirmed SARS-CoV-2 infection or an uninfected control (not recorded which). Both conserved end residues are part of each CDR3. Fields, in order: J gene, clone size, D gene, V gene, CDR3 protein, CDR3 DNA. The D gene is left open where the match is weak. Some rows mark clone size as missing; the rest say once, few, many or name a class of expanded clone.

>TRBJ2-5|many|-|TRBV5-1
CASSLVVGTSRTETQYF
TGCGCCAGCAGCTTGGTCGTAGGAACTAGCAGAACGGAGACCCAGTACTTC
>TRBJ2-2|many|TRBD1|TRBV6-2/TRBV6-3
CASSMGQTNTGELFF
TGTGCCAGCAGCATGGGACAGACGAACACCGGGGAGCTGTTTTTT
>TRBJ2-7|many|TRBD2|TRBV7-6
CASSLEAGGPDEQYF
TGTGCCAGCAGCTTAGAGGCGGGAGGGCCCGACGAGCAGTACTTC
>TRBJ2-1|few|TRBD2|TRBV19
CASSSTSEFYNEQFF
TGTGCCAGTAGTTCGACTAGCGAATTCTACAATGAGCAGTTCTTC
>TRBJ1-1|many|-|TRBV7-2
CASSPTGRVTEAFF
TGTGCCAGCAGCCCCACCGGCAGGGTGACTGAAGCTTTCTTT
>TRBJ2-1|-|-|TRBV2
CASKGDSSYNEQFF
TGTGCCAGCAAAGGGGATAGCTCCTACAATGAGCAGTTCTTC
>TRBJ1-3|-|-|TRBV29-1
CSVATLTGRAYF
TGCAGCGTTGCTACACTTACAGGTCGGGCCTATTTT
>TRBJ2-3|many|-|TRBV28
CASSHGRDTDTQYF
TGTGCCAGCAGTCATGGACGGGACACAGATACGCAGTATTTT
>TRBJ2-4|many|TRBD1|TRBV12-3/TRBV12-4
CASSIQGAAKNIQYF
TGTGCCAGCAGCATACAGGGGGCGGCCAAAAACATTCAGTACTTC
>TRBJ2-1|many|TRBD2|TRBV20-1
CSAREPGTKYNEQFF
TGCAGTGCTAGAGAGCCGGGGACTAAATACAATGAGCAGTTCTTC
>TRBJ1-2|many|TRBD1|TRBV28
CASGQGAVGYTF
TGTGCCAGCGGACAGGGGGCGGTTGGCTACACCTTC
>TRBJ2-5|few|-|TRBV29-1
CSVEREAQETQYF
TGCAGCGTTGAAAGGGAGGCCCAAGAGACCCAGTACTTC
>TRBJ2-1|many|TRBD2|TRBV5-1
CASSREIAGDYNEQFF
TGCGCCAGCAGCAGGGAAATAGCGGGAGACTACAATGAGCAGTTCTTC
>TRBJ2-1|many|TRBD2|TRBV12-3/TRBV12-4
CASSRGLAGGLANEQFF
TGTGCCAGCAGCCGGGGACTAGCGGGAGGGCTTGCAAATGAGCAGTTCTTC
>TRBJ1-6|few|-|TRBV7-9
CASSLGGNSPLHF
TGTGCCAGCAGCTTGGGGGGCAATTCACCCCTCCACTTT
>TRBJ2-4|many|-|TRBV27
CASSLQGLAKNIQYF
TGTGCCAGCAGTTTGCAAGGGCTAGCCAAAAACATTCAGTACTTC
>TRBJ2-1|many|TRBD2|TRBV5-4
CASSFGGGRNEQFF
TGTGCCAGCAGCTTCGGGGGAGGGAGGAATGAGCAGTTCTTC
>TRBJ2-1|-|-|TRBV12-3/TRBV12-4
CASSFSRGFNEQFF
TGTGCCAGCAGTTTTTCACGGGGATTTAATGAGCAGTTCTTC
>TRBJ2-3|many|TRBD2|TRBV20-1
CSAPRAGGDTQYF
TGCAGTGCTCCCCGTGCGGGAGGGGATACGCAGTATTTT
>TRBJ2-3|many|-|TRBV6-4
CASSVQRGDTQYF
TGTGCCAGCAGTGTCCAGCGAGGGGATACGCAGTATTTT
>TRBJ2-3|many|TRBD2|TRBV20-1
CSAKSGRPPDTQYF
TGCAGTGCTAAAAGCGGGAGGCCACCCGATACGCAGTATTTT
>TRBJ2-3|many|TRBD2|TRBV4-1
CASSQVAGGFTDTQYF
TGCGCCAGCAGCCAAGTAGCGGGAGGCTTCACAGATACGCAGTATTTT
>TRBJ1-3|many|TRBD1|TRBV18
CASRQGVPSGNTIYF
TGTGCCAGCAGACAGGGGGTCCCCTCTGGAAACACCATATATTTT
>TRBJ2-3|many|-|TRBV5-1
CASSLGGPRTDTQYF
TGCGCCAGCAGCTTGGGGGGACCCCGGACCGATACGCAGTATTTT
>TRBJ2-3|many|-|TRBV10-3
CAISGGQATDTQYF
TGTGCCATCAGTGGTGGGCAGGCCACAGATACGCAGTATTTT
>TRBJ1-6|many|-|TRBV6-5
CASSYSSIGRSSPLHF
TGTGCCAGCAGTTACTCGTCTATCGGACGGAGTTCACCCCTCCACTTT
>TRBJ1-3|many|-|TRBV28
CASSFSGSSGNTIYF
TGTGCCAGCAGTTTCTCAGGCAGCTCTGGAAACACCATATATTTT
>TRBJ2-3|many|-|TRBV7-2
CASSVTSPSTDTQYF
TGTGCCAGCAGCGTCACTAGCCCCAGCACAGATACGCAGTATTTT
>TRBJ1-1|many|-|TRBV11-3
CASSPGPMNTEAFF
TGTGCCAGCAGCCCAGGCCCTATGAACACTGAAGCTTTCTTT
>TRBJ2-2|medium-sized|-|TRBV5-1
CASTYRTLDTGELFF
TGCGCCAGCACCTATCGGACATTGGACACCGGGGAGCTGTTTTTT
>TRBJ2-3|many|-|TRBV14
CASSQAGGGNTQYF
TGTGCCAGCAGCCAAGCTGGTGGGGGAAATACGCAGTATTTT
>TRBJ2-3|many|-|TRBV9
CASSPHPGSDTQYF
TGTGCCAGCAGCCCTCACCCCGGATCAGATACGCAGTATTTT
>TRBJ2-7|many|-|TRBV20-1
CSARDPPASPYEQYF
TGCAGTGCTAGAGATCCCCCAGCGAGCCCCTACGAGCAGTACTTC
>TRBJ2-1|-|-|TRBV19
CASRGTADEQFF
TGTGCCAGTAGGGGGACGGCGGATGAGCAGTTCTTC
>TRBJ1-4|-|TRBD1|TRBV3-1
CASSPGQGTNEKLFF
TGTGCCAGCAGCCCTGGACAGGGTACTAATGAAAAACTGTTTTTT
>TRBJ2-1|many|TRBD2|TRBV5-4
CASKLAGGNEQFF
TGTGCCAGCAAACTAGCGGGGGGTAATGAGCAGTTCTTC
>TRBJ2-1|many|-|TRBV7-9
CASSLEARYNEQFF
TGTGCCAGCAGCTTAGAGGCCAGATACAATGAGCAGTTCTTC
>TRBJ1-1|many|-|TRBV20-1
CSAPPLGDTEAFF
TGCAGTGCTCCCCCTTTGGGGGACACTGAAGCTTTCTTT
>TRBJ1-6|-|-|TRBV30
CAWDTVGSPLHF
TGTGCCTGGGACACGGTGGGTTCACCCCTCCACTTT
>TRBJ2-2|few|-|TRBV20-1
CSARPSNTGELFF
TGCAGTGCTAGGCCCTCCAACACCGGGGAGCTGTTTTTT
>TRBJ2-7|few|TRBD1|TRBV7-2
CASSLEPTGGGEQYF
TGTGCCAGCAGCTTAGAACCCACAGGGGGAGGCGAGCAGTACTTC
>TRBJ2-3|many|TRBD2|TRBV4-3
CASSQATSGTDTQYF
TGCGCCAGCAGCCAGGCGACTAGCGGCACAGATACGCAGTATTTT
>TRBJ2-7|-|TRBD2|TRBV7-2
CASSLSPEREEQYF
TGTGCCAGCAGCTTATCACCCGAGCGGGAGGAGCAGTACTTC
>TRBJ2-3|-|TRBD2|TRBV5-1
CASSLEVAGRADTQYF
TGCGCCAGCAGCTTGGAAGTAGCGGGACGTGCAGATACGCAGTATTTT
>TRBJ2-1|few|TRBD2|TRBV7-2
CASSSYGTSFYNEQFF
TGTGCCAGCAGCTCATATGGGACTAGCTTTTACAATGAGCAGTTCTTC
>TRBJ1-1|many|-|TRBV7-9
CASTKTVDTEAFF
TGTGCCAGCACGAAGACAGTAGACACTGAAGCTTTCTTT
>TRBJ2-1|many|TRBD2|TRBV4-2
CASSQDQSGGYNEQFF
TGTGCCAGCAGCCAAGATCAAAGCGGGGGCTACAATGAGCAGTTCTTC